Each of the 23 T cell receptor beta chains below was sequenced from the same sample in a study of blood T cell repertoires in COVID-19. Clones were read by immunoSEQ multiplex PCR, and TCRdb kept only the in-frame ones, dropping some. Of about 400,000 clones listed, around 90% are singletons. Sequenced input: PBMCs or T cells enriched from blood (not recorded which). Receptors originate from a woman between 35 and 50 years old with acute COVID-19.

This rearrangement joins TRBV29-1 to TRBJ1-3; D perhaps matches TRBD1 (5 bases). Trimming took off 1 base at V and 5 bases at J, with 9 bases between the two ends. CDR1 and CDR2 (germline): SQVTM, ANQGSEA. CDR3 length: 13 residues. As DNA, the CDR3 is TGCAGCGTTGAAGGGCAGGGAAGAAACACCATATATTTT. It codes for CSVEGQGRNTIYF.

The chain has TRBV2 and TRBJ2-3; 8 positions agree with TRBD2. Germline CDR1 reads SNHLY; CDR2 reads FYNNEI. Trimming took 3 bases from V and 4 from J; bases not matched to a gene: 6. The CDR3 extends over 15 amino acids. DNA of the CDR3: TGTGCCAGCAGTGAGTGGACTAGCCCCCCAGATACGCAGTATTTT. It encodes CASSEWTSPPDTQYF.

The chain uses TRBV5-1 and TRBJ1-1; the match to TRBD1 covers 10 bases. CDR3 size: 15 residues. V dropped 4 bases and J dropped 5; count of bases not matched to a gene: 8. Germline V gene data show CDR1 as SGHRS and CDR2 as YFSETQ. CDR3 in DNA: TGCGCCAGCAGCACGGGACAGGGGTCGGTTACTGAAGCTTTCTTT. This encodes CASSTGQGSVTEAFF.

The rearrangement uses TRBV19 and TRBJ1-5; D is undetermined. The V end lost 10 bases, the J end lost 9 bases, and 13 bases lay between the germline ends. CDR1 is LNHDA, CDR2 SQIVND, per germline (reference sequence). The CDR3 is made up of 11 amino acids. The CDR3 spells CATTSGGPQHF. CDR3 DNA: TGTGCCACTACCTCGGGAGGGCCCCAGCATTTT. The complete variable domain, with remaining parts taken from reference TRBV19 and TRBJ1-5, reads DGGITQSPKYLFRKEGQNVTLSCEQNLNHDAMYWYRQDPGQGLRLIYYSQIVNDFQKGDIAEGYSVSREKKESFPLTVTSAQKNPTAFYLCATTSGGPQHFGDGTRLSIL.

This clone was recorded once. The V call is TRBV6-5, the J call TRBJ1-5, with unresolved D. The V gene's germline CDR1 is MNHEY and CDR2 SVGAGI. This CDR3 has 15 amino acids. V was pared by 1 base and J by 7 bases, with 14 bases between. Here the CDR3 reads CASSYFGGLGQPQHF. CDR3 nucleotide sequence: TGTGCCAGCAGTTACTTTGGAGGGCTCGGGCAGCCCCAGCATTTT.

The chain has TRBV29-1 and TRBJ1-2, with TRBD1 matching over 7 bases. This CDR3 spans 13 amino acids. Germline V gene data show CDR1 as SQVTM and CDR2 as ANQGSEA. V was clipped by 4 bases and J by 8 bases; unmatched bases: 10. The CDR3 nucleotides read TGCAGCGTTGCCGGGCAGGGGGAGAGGGGCTACACCTTC. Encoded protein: CSVAGQGERGYTF.

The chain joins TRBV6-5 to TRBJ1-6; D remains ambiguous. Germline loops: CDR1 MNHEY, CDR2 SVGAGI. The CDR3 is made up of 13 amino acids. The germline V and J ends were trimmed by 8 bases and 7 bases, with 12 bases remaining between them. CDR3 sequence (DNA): TGTGCCAGCTTACGCGGCCTCAATTCACCCCTCCACTTT. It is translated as CASLRGLNSPLHF.

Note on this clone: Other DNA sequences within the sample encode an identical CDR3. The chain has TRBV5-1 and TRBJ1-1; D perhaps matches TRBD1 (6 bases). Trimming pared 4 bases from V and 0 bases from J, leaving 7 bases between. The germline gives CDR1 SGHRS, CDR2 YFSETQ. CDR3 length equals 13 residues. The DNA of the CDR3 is TGCGCCAGCAGCCAGGGGCTGAACACTGAAGCTTTCTTT. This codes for CASSQGLNTEAFF.

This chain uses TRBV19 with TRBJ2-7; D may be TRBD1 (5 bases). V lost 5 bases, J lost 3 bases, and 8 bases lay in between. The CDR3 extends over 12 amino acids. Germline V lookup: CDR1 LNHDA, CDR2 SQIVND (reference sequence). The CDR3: CASSPGFYEQYF. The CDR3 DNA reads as TGTGCCAGTAGTCCAGGGTTCTACGAGCAGTACTTC.

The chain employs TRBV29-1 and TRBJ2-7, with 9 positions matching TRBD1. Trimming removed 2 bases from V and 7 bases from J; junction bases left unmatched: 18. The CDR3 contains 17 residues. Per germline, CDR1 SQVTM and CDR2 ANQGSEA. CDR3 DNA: TGCAGCGTTGAATCCCGAGGGACAGGGAGGACGGTGGGGGAGCAGTACTTC. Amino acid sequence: CSVESRGTGRTVGEQYF.

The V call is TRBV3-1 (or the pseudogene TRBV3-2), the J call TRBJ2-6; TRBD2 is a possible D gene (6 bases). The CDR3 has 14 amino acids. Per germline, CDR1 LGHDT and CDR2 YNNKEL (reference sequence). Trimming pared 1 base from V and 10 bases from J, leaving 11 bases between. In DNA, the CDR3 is TGTGCCAGCAGCCAAGGGGGGGTTGAGAACGTCCTGACTTTC. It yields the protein CASSQGGVENVLTF.

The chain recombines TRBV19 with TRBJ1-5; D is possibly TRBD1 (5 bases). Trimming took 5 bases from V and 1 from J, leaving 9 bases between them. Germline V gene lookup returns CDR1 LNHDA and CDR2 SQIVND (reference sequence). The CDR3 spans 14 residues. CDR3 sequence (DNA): TGTGCCAGTAGTCTACGACAGAGCAATCAGCCCCAGCATTTT. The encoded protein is CASSLRQSNQPQHF.

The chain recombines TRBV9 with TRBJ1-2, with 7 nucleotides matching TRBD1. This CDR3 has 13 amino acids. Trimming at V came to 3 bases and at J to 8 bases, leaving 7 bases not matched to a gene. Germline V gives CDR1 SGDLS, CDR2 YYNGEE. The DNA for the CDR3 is TGTGCCAGCAGCGCGGACAGGTGGAACGGCTACACCTTC. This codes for CASSADRWNGYTF.

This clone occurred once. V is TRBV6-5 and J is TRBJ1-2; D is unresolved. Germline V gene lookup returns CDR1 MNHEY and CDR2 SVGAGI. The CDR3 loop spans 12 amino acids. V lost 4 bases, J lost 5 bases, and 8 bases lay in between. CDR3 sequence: CASSSTFYGYTF. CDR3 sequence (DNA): TGTGCCAGCAGTTCCACTTTTTATGGCTACACCTTC.

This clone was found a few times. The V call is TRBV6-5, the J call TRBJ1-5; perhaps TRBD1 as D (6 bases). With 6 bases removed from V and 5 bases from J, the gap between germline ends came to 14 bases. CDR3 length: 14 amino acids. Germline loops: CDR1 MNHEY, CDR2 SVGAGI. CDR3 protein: CASRLQGPDQPQHF. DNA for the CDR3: TGTGCCAGCAGGCTACAGGGTCCGGATCAGCCCCAGCATTTT.

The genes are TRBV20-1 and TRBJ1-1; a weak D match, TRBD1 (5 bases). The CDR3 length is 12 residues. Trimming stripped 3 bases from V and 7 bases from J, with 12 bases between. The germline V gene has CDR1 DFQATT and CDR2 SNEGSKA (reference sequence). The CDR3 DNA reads TGCAGTGCTAGTAGTCAGGGTAATGAAGCTTTCTTT. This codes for CSASSQGNEAFF.

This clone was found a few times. CDR3: CASSWREPEAFF. The CDR3 DNA reads TGTGCCAGCAGTTGGAGGGAGCCTGAAGCTTTCTTT. The rearrangement uses TRBV2 and TRBJ1-1; no clear D gene. The germline V and J ends were trimmed by 5 bases and 6 bases, with 10 bases remaining between them. CDR1 is SNHLY and CDR2 is FYNNEI in the germline V gene. The CDR3 totals 12 residues.

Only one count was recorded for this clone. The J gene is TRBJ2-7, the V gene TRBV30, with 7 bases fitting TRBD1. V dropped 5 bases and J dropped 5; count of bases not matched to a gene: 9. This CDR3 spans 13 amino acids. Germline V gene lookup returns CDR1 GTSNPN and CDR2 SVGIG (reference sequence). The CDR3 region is CAWATGFGHEQYF. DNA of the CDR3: TGTGCCTGGGCGACAGGGTTTGGCCACGAGCAGTACTTC. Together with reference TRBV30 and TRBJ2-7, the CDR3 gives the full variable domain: SQTIHQWPATLVQPVGSPLSLECTVEGTSNPNLYWYRQAAGRGLQLLFYSVGIGQISSEVPQNLSASRPQDRQFILSSKKLLLSDSGFYLCAWATGFGHEQYFGPGTRLTVT.

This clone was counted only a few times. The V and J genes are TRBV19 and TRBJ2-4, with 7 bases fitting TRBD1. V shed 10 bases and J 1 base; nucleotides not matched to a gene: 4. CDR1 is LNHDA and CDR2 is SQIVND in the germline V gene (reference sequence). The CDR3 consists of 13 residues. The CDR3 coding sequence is TGTGCCACAGAGACAGGGGCCAAAAACATTCAGTACTTC. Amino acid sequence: CATETGAKNIQYF.

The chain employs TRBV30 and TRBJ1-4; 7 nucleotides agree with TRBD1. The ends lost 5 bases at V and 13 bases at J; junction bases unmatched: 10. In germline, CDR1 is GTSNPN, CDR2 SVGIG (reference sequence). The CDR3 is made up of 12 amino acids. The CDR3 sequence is CAWGIWSGGLFF. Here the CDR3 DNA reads TGTGCCTGGGGGATATGGTCAGGGGGACTGTTTTTT.

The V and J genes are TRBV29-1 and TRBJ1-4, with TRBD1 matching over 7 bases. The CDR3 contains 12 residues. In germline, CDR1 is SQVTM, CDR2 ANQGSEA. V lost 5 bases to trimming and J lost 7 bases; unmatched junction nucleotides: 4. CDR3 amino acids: CSVTGVGEKLFF. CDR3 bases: TGCAGCGTTACAGGGGTGGGTGAAAAACTGTTTTTT.

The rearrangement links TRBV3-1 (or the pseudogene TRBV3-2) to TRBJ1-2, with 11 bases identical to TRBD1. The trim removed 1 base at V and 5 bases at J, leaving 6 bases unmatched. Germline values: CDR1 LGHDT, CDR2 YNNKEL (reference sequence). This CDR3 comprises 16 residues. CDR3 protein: CASSQVGTGGKYGYTF. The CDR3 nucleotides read TGTGCCAGCAGCCAAGTGGGGACAGGGGGGAAGTATGGCTACACCTTC.

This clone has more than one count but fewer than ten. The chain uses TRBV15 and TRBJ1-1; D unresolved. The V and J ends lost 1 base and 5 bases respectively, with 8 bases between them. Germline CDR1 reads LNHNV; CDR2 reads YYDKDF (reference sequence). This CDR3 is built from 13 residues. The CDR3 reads CATSRVGSTEAFF. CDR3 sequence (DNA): TGTGCCACCAGCAGAGTTGGGAGTACTGAAGCTTTCTTT. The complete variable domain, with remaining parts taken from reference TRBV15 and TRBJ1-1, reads DAMVIQNPRYQVTQFGKPVTLSCSQTLNHNVMYWYQQKSSQAPKLLFHYYDKDFNNEADTPDNFQSRRPNTSFCFLDIRSPGLGDTAMYLCATSRVGSTEAFFGQGTRLTVV.